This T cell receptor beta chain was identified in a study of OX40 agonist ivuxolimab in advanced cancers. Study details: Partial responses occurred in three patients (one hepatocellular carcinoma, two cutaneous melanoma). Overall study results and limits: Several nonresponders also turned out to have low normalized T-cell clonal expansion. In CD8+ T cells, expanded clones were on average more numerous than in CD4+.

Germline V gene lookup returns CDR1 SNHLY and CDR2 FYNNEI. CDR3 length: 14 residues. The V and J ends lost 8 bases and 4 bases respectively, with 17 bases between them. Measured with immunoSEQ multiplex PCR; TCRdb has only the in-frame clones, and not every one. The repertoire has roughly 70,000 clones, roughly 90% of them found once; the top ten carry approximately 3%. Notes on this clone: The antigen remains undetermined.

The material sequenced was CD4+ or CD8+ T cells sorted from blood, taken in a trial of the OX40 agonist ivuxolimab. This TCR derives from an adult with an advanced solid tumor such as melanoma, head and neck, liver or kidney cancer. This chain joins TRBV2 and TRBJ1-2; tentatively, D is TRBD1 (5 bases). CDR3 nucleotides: TGTGCCAGCTATAACGAGGGACCCTCCTATGGCTACACCTTC. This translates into CASYNEGPSYGYTF.